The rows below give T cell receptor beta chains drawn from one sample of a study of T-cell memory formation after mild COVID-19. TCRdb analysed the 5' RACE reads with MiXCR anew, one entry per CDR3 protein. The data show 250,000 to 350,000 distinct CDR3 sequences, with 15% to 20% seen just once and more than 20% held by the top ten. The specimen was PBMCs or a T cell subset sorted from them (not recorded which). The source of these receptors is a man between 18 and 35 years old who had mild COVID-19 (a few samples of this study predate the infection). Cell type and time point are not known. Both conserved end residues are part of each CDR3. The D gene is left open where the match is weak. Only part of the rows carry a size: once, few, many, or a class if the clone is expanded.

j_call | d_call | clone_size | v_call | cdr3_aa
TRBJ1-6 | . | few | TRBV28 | CASSQGSYNSPLHF
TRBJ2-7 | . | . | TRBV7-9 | CASSLNSNYEQYF
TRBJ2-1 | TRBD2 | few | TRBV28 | CASSSSSGGPYNEQFF
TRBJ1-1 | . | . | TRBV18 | CASSPPEGGRTEAFF
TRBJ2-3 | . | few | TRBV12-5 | CASAPTAFSSTDTQYF
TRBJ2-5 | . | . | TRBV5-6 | CASSRAGAPETQYF
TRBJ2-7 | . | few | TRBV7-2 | CASSSSWTVSYEQYF
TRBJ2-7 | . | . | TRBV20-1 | CSASGSTTSYEQYF
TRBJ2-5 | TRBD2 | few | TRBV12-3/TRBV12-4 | CASSPASGYQETQYF
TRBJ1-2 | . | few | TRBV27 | CASSFGGLGGYTF
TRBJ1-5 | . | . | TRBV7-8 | CASSNPVGGGSNQPQHF
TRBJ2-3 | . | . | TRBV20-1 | CSATTPGGTDTQYF
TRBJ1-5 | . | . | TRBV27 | CASGMGLRNQPQHF
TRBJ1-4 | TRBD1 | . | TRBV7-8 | CASSRLGTGSEKLFF
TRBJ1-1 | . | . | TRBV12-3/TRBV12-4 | CASSLLYNTEAFF
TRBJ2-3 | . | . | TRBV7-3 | CASSLKVQPDTQYF
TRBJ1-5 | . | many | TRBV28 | CASSLYRQPQHF
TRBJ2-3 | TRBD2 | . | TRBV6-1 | CASSLPGGSTDTQYF
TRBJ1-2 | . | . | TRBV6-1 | CASVGANYGYTF
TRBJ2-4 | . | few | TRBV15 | CATSRDGAGIYIQYF
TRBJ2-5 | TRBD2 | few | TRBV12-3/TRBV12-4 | CASRQTSGGPTQYF
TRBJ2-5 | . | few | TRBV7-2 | CASSDLPGPPRETQYF
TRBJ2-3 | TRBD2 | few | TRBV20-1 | CSAPTAGGWSDTQYF
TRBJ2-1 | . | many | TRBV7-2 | CASSPSRPHNEQFF